This entry features one T cell receptor (beta chain) sequence. Repertoires were generated with immunoSEQ multiplex PCR, while TCRdb's copy carries only in-frame clones and drops some. Of approximately 50,000 clones listed, 85% to 95% are singletons. V gave up 8 bases and J gave up 9 bases; unmatched junction bases: 9. This CDR3 contains 13 residues. Germline-derived CDR1 and CDR2 are SEHNR and FQNEAQ (reference sequence). These data belong to a study of siplizumab effects on memory and regulatory T cells. Sequencing was carried out using CD8+ T cells sorted from blood. The receptor was isolated from a human donor in good health. This chain connects TRBV7-9 to TRBJ2-1, with 8 bases matching TRBD2. The CDR3 DNA is TGTGCCAGCGAGAGCGGGGGCTATGCTGAGCAGTTCTTC. As protein: CASESGGYAEQFF.